This T cell receptor (beta chain) was sequenced in a study of CD8 T cells in ankylosing spondylitis. Whole-study findings and limits: A motif in TCR beta, a set of under ten highly homologous variants, appeared characteristic of ankylosing spondylitis blood. Significantly higher representation of disease-linked clones was reported for matched ankylosing spondylitis synovial fluid.

With respect to this clonotype: The antigen remains undetermined. A read error may produce the germline difference seen at one junction end.

A single record per CDR3 protein comes from TCRdb applying MiXCR to the 5' RACE reads. The table lists about 440,000 distinct CDR3 sequences, over 15% of them singletons. Sequencing was carried out using blood, either unsorted or a sorted T cell fraction (not recorded which). This TCR was recovered from a male donor with ankylosing spondylitis.

CDR3 sequence reads: CASSTRQGPSIF. CDR3 coding DNA: TGTGCCAGCTCGACGCGACAGGGACCATCCATCTTC. This sequence joins TRBV18 and TRBJ2-4; the match to TRBD1 covers 7 bases. CDR3 size: 12 residues. Germline values: CDR1 KGHSH, CDR2 LQKENI.